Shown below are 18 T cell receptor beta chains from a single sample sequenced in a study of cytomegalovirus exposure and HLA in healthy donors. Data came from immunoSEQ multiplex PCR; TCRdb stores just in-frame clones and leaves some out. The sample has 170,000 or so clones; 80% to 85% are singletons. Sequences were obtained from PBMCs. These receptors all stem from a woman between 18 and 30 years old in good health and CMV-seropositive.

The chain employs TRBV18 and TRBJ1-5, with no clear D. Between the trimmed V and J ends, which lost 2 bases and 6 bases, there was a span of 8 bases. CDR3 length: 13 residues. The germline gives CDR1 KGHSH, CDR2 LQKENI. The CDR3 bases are TGTGCCAGCTCACCAGTCGGGGTTCAGCCCCAGCATTTT. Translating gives CASSPVGVQPQHF.

CDR3 nucleotides: TGTGCCAGCTCACAATCGGGAGCTGGTGAAAAACTGTTTTTT. Translated: CASSQSGAGEKLFF. The chain has TRBV18 and TRBJ1-4, with D unclear. This CDR3 contains 14 residues. Germline loops: CDR1 KGHSH, CDR2 LQKENI. The V and J ends lost 4 bases and 7 bases respectively, with 13 bases between them. Full variable domain (remainder filled in from reference TRBV18 and TRBJ1-4): NAGVMQNPRHLVRRRGQEARLRCSPMKGHSHVYWYRQLPEEGLKFMVYLQKENIIDESGMPKERFSAEFPKEGPSILRIQQVVRGDSAAYFCASSQSGAGEKLFFGSGTQLSVL.

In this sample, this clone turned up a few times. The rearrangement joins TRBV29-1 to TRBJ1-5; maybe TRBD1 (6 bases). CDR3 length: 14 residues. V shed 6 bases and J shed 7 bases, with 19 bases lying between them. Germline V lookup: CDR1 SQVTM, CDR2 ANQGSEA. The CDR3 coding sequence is TGCAGCGTGGGGTCACAGGGCCTGGAGCAGCCCCAGCATTTT. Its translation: CSVGSQGLEQPQHF.

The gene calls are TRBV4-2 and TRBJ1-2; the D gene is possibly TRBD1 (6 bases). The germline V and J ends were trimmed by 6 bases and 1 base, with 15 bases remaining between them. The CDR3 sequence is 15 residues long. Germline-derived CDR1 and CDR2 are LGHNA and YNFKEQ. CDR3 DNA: TGTGCCAGCAGAGGGGGTTTATTGGATAACTATGGCTACACCTTC. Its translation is CASRGGLLDNYGYTF.

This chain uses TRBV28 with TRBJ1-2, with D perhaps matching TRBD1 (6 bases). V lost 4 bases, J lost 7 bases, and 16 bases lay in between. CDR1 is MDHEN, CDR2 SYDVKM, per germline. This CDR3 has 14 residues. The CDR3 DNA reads TGTGCCAGCAGTTCGACCCAGGGGCCCTTTGGCTACACCTTC. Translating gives CASSSTQGPFGYTF.

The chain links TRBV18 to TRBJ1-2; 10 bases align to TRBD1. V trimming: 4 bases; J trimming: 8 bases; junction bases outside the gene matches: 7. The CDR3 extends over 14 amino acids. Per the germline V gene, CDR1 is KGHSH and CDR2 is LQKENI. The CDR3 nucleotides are TGTGCCAGCTCACAGACGACAGGGGGCGTCGGCTACACCTTC. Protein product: CASSQTTGGVGYTF.

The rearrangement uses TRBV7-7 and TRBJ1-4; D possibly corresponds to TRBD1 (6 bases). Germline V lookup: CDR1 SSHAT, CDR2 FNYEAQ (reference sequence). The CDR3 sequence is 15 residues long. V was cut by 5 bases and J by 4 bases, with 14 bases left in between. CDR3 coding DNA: TGTGCCAGCAGCATTGGTACAGGGTTTAATGAAAAACTGTTTTTT. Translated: CASSIGTGFNEKLFF.

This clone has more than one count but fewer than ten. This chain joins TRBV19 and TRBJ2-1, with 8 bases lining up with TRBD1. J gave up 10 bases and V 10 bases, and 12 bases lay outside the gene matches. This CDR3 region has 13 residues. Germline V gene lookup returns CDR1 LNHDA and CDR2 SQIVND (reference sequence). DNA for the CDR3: TGTGCCACCCATGGACAGGGCCGGGGAGAGCAGTTCTTC. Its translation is CATHGQGRGEQFF.

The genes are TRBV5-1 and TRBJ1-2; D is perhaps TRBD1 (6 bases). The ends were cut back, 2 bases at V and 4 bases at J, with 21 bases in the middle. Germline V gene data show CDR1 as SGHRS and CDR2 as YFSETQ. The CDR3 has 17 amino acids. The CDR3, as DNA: TGCGCCAGCAGCTTTACCAGCGGGGGGGGCGCGGGCTATGGCTACACCTTC. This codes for CASSFTSGGGAGYGYTF. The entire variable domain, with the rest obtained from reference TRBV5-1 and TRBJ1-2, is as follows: KAGVTQTPRYLIKTRGQQVTLSCSPISGHRSVSWYQQTPGQGLQFLFEYFSETQRNKGNFPGRFSGRQFSNSRSEMNVSTLELGDSALYLCASSFTSGGGAGYGYTFGSGTRLTVV.

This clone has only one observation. In DNA, the CDR3 is TGTGCCAGCAGCCTAACCGGACAGGGCGGCGAGCAGTACTTC. Its translation is CASSLTGQGGEQYF. The chain carries TRBV5-4 and TRBJ2-7; TRBD1 aligns across 8 bases. The CDR3 sequence is 14 residues long. Germline assignment: CDR1 SGHNT and CDR2 YYREEE (reference sequence). Unmatched junction bases numbered 9, after V lost 4 bases and J lost 6 bases.

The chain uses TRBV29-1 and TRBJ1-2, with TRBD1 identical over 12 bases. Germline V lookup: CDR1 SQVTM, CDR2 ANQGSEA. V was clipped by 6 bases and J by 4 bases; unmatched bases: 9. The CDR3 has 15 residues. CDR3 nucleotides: TGCAGCGTCGATGATCCGGGACAGGGGGCCTATGGCTACACCTTC. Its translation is CSVDDPGQGAYGYTF.

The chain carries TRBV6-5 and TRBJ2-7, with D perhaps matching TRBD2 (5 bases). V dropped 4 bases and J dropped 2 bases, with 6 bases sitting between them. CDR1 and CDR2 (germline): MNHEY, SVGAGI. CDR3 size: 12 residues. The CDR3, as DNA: TGTGCCAGCAGTTCGGGGACCTACGAGCAGTACTTC. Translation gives CASSSGTYEQYF.

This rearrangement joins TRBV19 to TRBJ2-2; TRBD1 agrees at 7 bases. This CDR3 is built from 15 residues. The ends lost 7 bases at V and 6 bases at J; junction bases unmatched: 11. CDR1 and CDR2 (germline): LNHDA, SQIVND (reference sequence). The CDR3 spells CASTPLTGSSGELFF. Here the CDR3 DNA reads TGTGCCAGTACCCCATTGACAGGGAGTTCCGGGGAGCTGTTTTTT.

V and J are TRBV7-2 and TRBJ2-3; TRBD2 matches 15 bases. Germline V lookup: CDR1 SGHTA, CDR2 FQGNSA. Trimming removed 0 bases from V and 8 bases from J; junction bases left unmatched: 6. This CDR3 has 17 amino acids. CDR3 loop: CASSLARTSGGAGTQYF. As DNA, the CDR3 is TGTGCCAGCAGCTTAGCGAGGACTAGCGGGGGGGCCGGTACGCAGTATTTT.

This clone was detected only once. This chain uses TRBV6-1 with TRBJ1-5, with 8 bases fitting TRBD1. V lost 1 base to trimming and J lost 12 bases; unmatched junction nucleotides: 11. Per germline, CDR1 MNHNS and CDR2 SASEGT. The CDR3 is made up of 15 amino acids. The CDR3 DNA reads TGTGCCAGCAGTGAAGGGATTGGACAGGGCCAGGGCCAGCATTTT. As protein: CASSEGIGQGQGQHF.

CDR3 sequence (DNA): TGTGCCAGCAGCTCGACAGCTTATGGCTACACCTTC. Translating it yields CASSSTAYGYTF. The V gene is TRBV13, the J gene TRBJ1-2, with D possibly being TRBD1 (5 bases). CDR1 is PRHDT, CDR2 FYEKMQ, per germline (reference sequence). Trimming removed 4 bases from V and 5 bases from J, with 8 bases in between. This CDR3 comprises 12 residues.

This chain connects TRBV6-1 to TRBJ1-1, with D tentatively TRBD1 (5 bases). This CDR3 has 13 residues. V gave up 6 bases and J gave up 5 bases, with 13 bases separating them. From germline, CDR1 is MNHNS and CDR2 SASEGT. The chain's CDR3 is CASSDSRMTEAFF. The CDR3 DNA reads TGTGCCAGCAGCGACAGCAGGATGACTGAAGCTTTCTTT.

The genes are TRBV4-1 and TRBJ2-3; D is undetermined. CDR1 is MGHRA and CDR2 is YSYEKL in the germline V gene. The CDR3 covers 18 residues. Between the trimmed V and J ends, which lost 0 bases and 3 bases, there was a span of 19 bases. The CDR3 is CASSQDLTGPPRTDTQYF. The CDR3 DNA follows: TGCGCCAGCAGCCAAGATTTAACGGGTCCCCCCCGAACAGATACGCAGTATTTT.